A single sample is the source of the 22 T cell receptor beta chains below, sequenced in a study of T cell responses to AZD1222 COVID-19 vaccine. Only in-frame clones appear in the TCRdb table, and some are missing; sequencing was by immunoSEQ multiplex PCR. This table holds approximately 120,000 clones, roughly nine tenths found once. The specimen was peripheral blood, collected on day 0 of AZD1222 vaccination. The receptors stem from an adult in good health.

The J gene is TRBJ1-4, the V gene TRBV7-2; 7 bases line up with TRBD1. The CDR3 totals 17 residues. The junction had 13 bases not matched to a gene; V was cut back by 1 base and J by 8 bases. Germline CDR1 is SGHTA and CDR2 is FQGNSA. DNA for the CDR3: TGTGCCAGCAGCTTAGGGCGGTTGGGGCAGGGGGGCGAAAAACTGTTTTTT. It codes for CASSLGRLGQGGEKLFF. Full variable domain (rest looked up from reference TRBV7-2 and TRBJ1-4): GAGVSQSPSNKVTEKGKDVELRCDPISGHTALYWYRQSLGQGLEFLIYFQGNSAPDKSGLPSDRFSAERTGGSVSTLTIQRTQQEDSAVYLCASSLGRLGQGGEKLFFGSGTQLSVL.

The chain couples TRBV5-1 to TRBJ2-5; 10 bases are a match to TRBD2. The CDR3 loop spans 17 amino acids. The J segment lost 2 bases and the V segment lost 4 bases, leaving 11 bases of the junction unmatched. In germline, CDR1 is SGHRS, CDR2 YFSETQ. CDR3 DNA sequence: TGCGCCAGCAGCCCTTTACTGAGCGGGGGGGTACAAGAGACCCAGTACTTC. Its translation is CASSPLLSGGVQETQYF. The full variable domain, completed using reference TRBV5-1 and TRBJ2-5, is KAGVTQTPRYLIKTRGQQVTLSCSPISGHRSVSWYQQTPGQGLQFLFEYFSETQRNKGNFPGRFSGRQFSNSRSEMNVSTLELGDSALYLCASSPLLSGGVQETQYFGPGTRLLVL.

There are a few counts of this clone. This chain connects TRBV28 to TRBJ1-1; maybe TRBD1 (6 bases). The CDR3 loop spans 13 amino acids. The germline CDR1 and CDR2 sequences are MDHEN and SYDVKM. Trimming stripped 8 bases from V and 7 bases from J, with 17 bases between. In DNA, the CDR3 is TGTGCCAGCCAGCTGGACAGTGCGGGTGAAGCTTTCTTT. This translates into CASQLDSAGEAFF.

This clone was counted between two and nine times. This chain uses TRBV7-2 with TRBJ1-5; tentatively, D is TRBD1 (6 bases). Germline CDR1 SGHTA, CDR2 FQGNSA. The germline V and J ends were trimmed by 5 bases and 5 bases, with 16 bases remaining between them. CDR3 length equals 15 residues. The CDR3 DNA reads as TGTGCCAGCAGCCAGGGGTTGGGCACTTATCAGCCCCAGCATTTT. This gives the protein CASSQGLGTYQPQHF.

The genes are TRBV29-1 and TRBJ1-2; D not resolved. The germline CDR1 and CDR2 sequences are SQVTM and ANQGSEA. V lost 6 bases, J lost 3 bases, and 17 bases lay in between. CDR3 length equals 14 residues. The CDR3 protein is CSVHLFRQDYGYTF. The CDR3 DNA follows: TGCAGCGTCCATTTGTTCCGGCAGGACTATGGCTACACCTTC.

This clone was seen a few times. This sequence joins TRBV7-9 and TRBJ1-6, with 8 bases fitting TRBD1. Germline lookup yields CDR1 SEHNR and CDR2 FQNEAQ (reference sequence). This CDR3 is built from 15 residues. Trimming took 5 bases from V and 8 from J; bases not matched to a gene: 8. This CDR3 reads CASSTRQGLDSPLHF. As DNA, the CDR3 is TGTGCCAGCAGCACTAGACAGGGGCTGGATTCACCCCTCCACTTT.

This chain uses TRBV7-9 with TRBJ1-2; D is ambiguous. The germline gives CDR1 SEHNR, CDR2 FQNEAQ (reference sequence). V was cut by 9 bases and J by 0 bases, with 14 bases left in between. There are 14 residues in the CDR3. The CDR3 coding sequence is TGTGCCAGTCGGATTGCGAGCTCTAACTATGGCTACACCTTC. Translated: CASRIASSNYGYTF.

V and J are TRBV7-2 and TRBJ1-1; maybe TRBD1 (6 bases). This CDR3 contains 11 residues. Germline CDR1 SGHTA, CDR2 FQGNSA. The ends were cut back, 4 bases at V and 8 bases at J, with 8 bases in the middle. The CDR3 reads CASSSDREAFF. The CDR3 DNA sequence: TGTGCCAGCAGCTCCGACAGGGAAGCTTTCTTT.

The chain employs TRBV28 and TRBJ2-7, with D possibly being TRBD1 or TRBD2 (6 bases each). The ends were cut back, 4 bases at V and 3 bases at J, with 16 bases in the middle. The CDR3 consists of 15 residues. Germline CDR1 and CDR2: MDHEN and SYDVKM. For the CDR3, the DNA is TGTGCCAGCAGTTCCCTGACAGGAGGGAACTACGAGCAGTACTTC. Its protein product is CASSSLTGGNYEQYF.

The rearrangement uses TRBV3-1 (or the pseudogene TRBV3-2) and TRBJ1-2, with D possibly TRBD1 on 6 matching bases. This CDR3 is built from 14 residues. V lost 4 bases, J lost 6 bases, and 15 bases lay in between. CDR1 is LGHDT and CDR2 is YNNKEL in the germline V gene (reference sequence). CDR3: CASSRRAQGDGYTF. The CDR3 coding sequence is TGTGCCAGCAGCCGGAGGGCACAGGGCGATGGCTACACCTTC.

The chain couples TRBV7-2 to TRBJ1-1; D not resolved. The germline gives CDR1 SGHTA, CDR2 FQGNSA. CDR3 length equals 13 residues. The ends were cut back, 3 bases at V and 1 base at J, with 6 bases in the middle. Here the CDR3 reads CASSFQENTEAFF. The DNA for the CDR3 is TGTGCCAGCAGCTTTCAAGAGAACACTGAAGCTTTCTTT.

The chain is built from TRBV7-2 and TRBJ1-4; TRBD1 is a possible D gene (5 bases). CDR3 size: 14 residues. The V end was cut by 5 bases, the J end by 4 bases, with 11 bases between. CDR1 and CDR2 from the germline V gene are SGHTA and FQGNSA. CDR3 loop: CASSRRDGNEKLFF. CDR3 DNA: TGTGCCAGCAGCCGCCGGGACGGTAATGAAAAACTGTTTTTT.

The rearrangement joins TRBV9 to TRBJ1-2; no clear D. Germline CDR1 and CDR2: SGDLS and YYNGEE. CDR3 length: 13 residues. V was clipped by 4 bases and J by 2 bases, with 9 bases between them. The CDR3 DNA follows: TGTGCCAGCAGCCGACTGGGAAACTATGGCTACACCTTC. It yields the protein CASSRLGNYGYTF.

The chain employs TRBV30 and TRBJ1-2; D unresolved. V gave up 3 bases and J gave up 6 bases, with 11 bases separating them. The CDR3 consists of 12 residues. Germline V gene lookup returns CDR1 GTSNPN and CDR2 SVGIG (reference sequence). Here the CDR3 DNA reads TGTGCCTGGAGGTCCTCAACCCATGGCTACACCTTC. Translated: CAWRSSTHGYTF.

V and J are TRBV10-3 and TRBJ2-1; 11 bases agree with TRBD2. V lost 10 bases to trimming and J lost 4 bases; unmatched junction nucleotides: 9. Germline assignment: CDR1 ENHRY and CDR2 SYGVKD. This CDR3 has 15 amino acids. The CDR3 DNA sequence: TGTGCCACCGAGGGCGGGACTAGCGGTTACAATGAGCAGTTCTTC. Protein: CATEGGTSGYNEQFF.

The V and J genes are TRBV28 and TRBJ1-4, with 12 bases aligning to TRBD1. Germline V gives CDR1 MDHEN, CDR2 SYDVKM. This CDR3 spans 16 amino acids. The J segment lost 6 bases and the V segment lost 5 bases, leaving 7 bases of the junction unmatched. The CDR3 is CASSTPGQGADEKLFF. The CDR3 DNA sequence: TGTGCCAGCAGTACCCCGGGACAGGGGGCTGATGAAAAACTGTTTTTT.

V and J are TRBV7-2 and TRBJ2-3; 9 nucleotides match TRBD2. In germline, CDR1 is SGHTA, CDR2 FQGNSA. This CDR3 contains 14 residues. Trimming at V came to 7 bases and at J to 3 bases, leaving 5 bases not matched to a gene. The CDR3 sequence is CASMSGRLTDTQYF. For the CDR3, the DNA is TGTGCCAGCATGAGCGGGAGGCTAACAGATACGCAGTATTTT.

The CDR3 DNA reads TGTGCCAGCAGTACTGCCGGGAGGGGGGCCAATGAGCAGTTCTTC. Amino acids: CASSTAGRGANEQFF. The V gene is TRBV28, the J gene TRBJ2-1; 8 positions agree with TRBD2. The V gene's germline CDR1 is MDHEN and CDR2 SYDVKM. The J segment lost 6 bases and the V segment lost 5 bases, leaving 9 bases of the junction unmatched. The CDR3 totals 15 residues. Full variable domain (rest looked up from reference TRBV28 and TRBJ2-1): DVKVTQSSRYLVKRTGEKVFLECVQDMDHENMFWYRQDPGLGLRLIYFSYDVKMKEKGDIPEGYSVSREKKERFSLILESASTNQTSMYLCASSTAGRGANEQFFGPGTRLTVL.

The genes are TRBV5-5 and TRBJ1-4, with D perhaps matching TRBD1 (5 bases). This CDR3 comprises 17 residues. The germline V gene has CDR1 SGHKS and CDR2 YYEKEE (reference sequence). Trimming removed 4 bases from V and 1 base from J, with 17 bases in between. The CDR3 is CASSRGRGTLTNEKLFF. The CDR3 nucleotides read TGTGCCAGCAGCCGCGGCCGGGGGACTTTAACTAATGAAAAACTGTTTTTT.

The V gene is TRBV7-9, the J gene TRBJ1-2, with D maybe TRBD1 (6 bases). The CDR3 is 16 residues long. V was shortened by 2 bases and J by 4 bases, with 17 bases between the two germline ends. CDR1 and CDR2 (germline): SEHNR, FQNEAQ (reference sequence). The CDR3, as DNA: TGTGCCAGCAGCTTAATTGTAGGACAGATACTCTATGGCTACACCTTC. Protein sequence: CASSLIVGQILYGYTF.

The J gene is TRBJ1-1, the V gene TRBV30; D gene unclear. The germline CDR1 and CDR2 sequences are GTSNPN and SVGIG (reference sequence). This CDR3 is 11 amino acids long. The V gene lost 4 bases and the J gene lost 1 base, with 4 bases spanning the gap. DNA of the CDR3: TGTGCCTGGAAAGGGAACACTGAAGCTTTCTTT. Translating it yields CAWKGNTEAFF.

This chain connects TRBV5-5 to TRBJ1-1; D is ambiguous. The germline gives CDR1 SGHKS, CDR2 YYEKEE (reference sequence). This CDR3 has 14 amino acids. V lost 1 base, J lost 6 bases, and 13 bases lay in between. CDR3 nucleotides: TGTGCCAGCAGCTTGTTCGTCGGCAGCCCTGAAGCTTTCTTT. Its protein product is CASSLFVGSPEAFF. The whole variable domain, remainder taken from reference TRBV5-5 and TRBJ1-1, is DAGVTQSPTHLIKTRGQQVTLRCSPISGHKSVSWYQQVLGQGPQFIFQYYEKEERGRGNFPDRFSARQFPNYSSELNVNALLLGDSALYLCASSLFVGSPEAFFGQGTRLTVV.